The source of this T cell receptor beta chain is a study of metastatic and nonmetastatic thyroid tumors. The overall study: Repertoires from malignant and benign thyroid patients were compared across blood and tumor or nodule tissue.

There were no patients who had received any treatment before thyroid surgery. This clone was found a few times. Its specificity is not known. The CDR3 runs to 14 residues. The V gene end was trimmed by 5 bases and the J gene end by 7 bases; junction bases not matched to a gene: 7. The germline V gene encodes CDR1 LNHDA and CDR2 SQIVND (reference sequence). Authors' processing steps: In papillary thyroid cancer, a distant-metastasis classifier was built using CDR3 differences across clinicopathological groups. With MiXCR, TCRdb reprocessed the PCR reads. Here the V and J calls rest on TCRdb's processing, not on the authors' analysis. The sample holds some 15,000 clones; roughly 27% are singletons and the top ten take roughly 14%. Study-wide results and limits: Significantly higher TCR beta diversity was reportedly seen in malignant thyroid tumors than benign nodules, in blood and tumor.

Sequencing was performed on adjacent normal tissue. The receptor's source is a female donor with papillary thyroid cancer or a benign thyroid nodule (not recorded which). Some clones in this sample may be carry-over from other donors' samples. The gene calls are TRBV19 and TRBJ2-1; 8 bases line up with TRBD1. The CDR3 reads CASSLQGATNEQFF. DNA for the CDR3: TGTGCCAGTAGTCTGCAGGGGGCGACGAATGAGCAGTTCTTC.